Here is one TCR beta chain with its context. This specimen belongs to a study of blood T cell repertoires in COVID-19. For the study at large: The United States, Italy and Spain were the sources of the acute and convalescent COVID-19 samples. T cells, B-cell-depleted T cells, or PBMCs provided the cDNA or gDNA that served as material.

In the original analysis: Reference gene primer amplification yielded estimated nucleated cell counts. Sequencing was performed with immunoSEQ multiplex PCR; in TCRdb, only in-frame clones are kept and a portion is missing. The V and J calls and clone size come from that table; D and trimming were worked out from the DNA. Here the sample spans about 250,000 clones, roughly 84% being singletons. The clonotype originates from a woman between 40 and 55 years old with active or convalescent COVID-19. Sequencing was carried out using peripheral blood.

CDR3 in amino acids: CASSPTGNQPQHF. The DNA of the CDR3 is TGTGCCAGCAGTCCGACAGGGAATCAGCCCCAGCATTTT. The chain uses TRBV28 and TRBJ1-5, with 7 bases identical to TRBD1. This CDR3 is 13 amino acids long. The junction had 2 bases not matched to a gene; V was cut back by 5 bases and J by 4 bases. The germline gives CDR1 MDHEN, CDR2 SYDVKM. The variable domain in full, completed from reference TRBV28 and TRBJ1-5, reads DVKVTQSSRYLVKRTGEKVFLECVQDMDHENMFWYRQDPGLGLRLIYFSYDVKMKEKGDIPEGYSVSREKKERFSLILESASTNQTSMYLCASSPTGNQPQHFGDGTRLSIL.